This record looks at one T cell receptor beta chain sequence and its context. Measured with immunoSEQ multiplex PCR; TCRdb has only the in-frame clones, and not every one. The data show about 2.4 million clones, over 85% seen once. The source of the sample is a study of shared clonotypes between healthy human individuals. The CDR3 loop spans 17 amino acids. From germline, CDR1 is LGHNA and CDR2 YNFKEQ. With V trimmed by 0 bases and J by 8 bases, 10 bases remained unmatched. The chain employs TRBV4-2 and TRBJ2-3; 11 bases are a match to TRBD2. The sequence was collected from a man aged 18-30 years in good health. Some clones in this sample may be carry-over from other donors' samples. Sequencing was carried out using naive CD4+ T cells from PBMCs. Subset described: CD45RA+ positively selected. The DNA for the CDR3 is TGTGCCAGCAGCCAAGACGTAGCGGGAGGGCCTCGTCCTACGCAGTATTTT. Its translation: CASSQDVAGGPRPTQYF.